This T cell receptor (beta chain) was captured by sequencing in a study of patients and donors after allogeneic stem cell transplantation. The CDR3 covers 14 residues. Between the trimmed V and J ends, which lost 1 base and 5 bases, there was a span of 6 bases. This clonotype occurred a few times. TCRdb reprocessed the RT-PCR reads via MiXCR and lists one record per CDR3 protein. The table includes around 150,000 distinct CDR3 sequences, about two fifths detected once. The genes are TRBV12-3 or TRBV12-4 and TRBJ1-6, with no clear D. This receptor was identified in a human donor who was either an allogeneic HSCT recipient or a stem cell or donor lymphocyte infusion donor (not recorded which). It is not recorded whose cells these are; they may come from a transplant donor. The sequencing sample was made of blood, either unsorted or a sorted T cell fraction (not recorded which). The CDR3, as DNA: TGTGCCAGCAGTTTAGGGCCAGATAATTCACCCCTCCACTTT. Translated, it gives CASSLGPDNSPLHF.